A selection of T cell receptor beta chains follows, all from one sample in a study of kidney transplant recipient with SARS-CoV-2 infection. TCRdb re-called the reads with MiXCR, one entry per CDR3 protein. The sample has about 240,000 distinct CDR3 sequences, around 28% seen once; the top ten hold about 7%. Specimen: a blood sample, collected at baseline and on day 111 from a kidney transplant recipient. The origin of the receptors is a male patient younger than 45 who had COVID-19 and was a kidney transplant recipient. The T cells may come from the graft donor. Both conserved end residues are part of each CDR3. Each record gives: J gene, V gene, clone size, CDR3 protein. Not every row has a clone size; where given, it reads once, few, many or a size class.

J gene: TRBJ2-6
V gene: TRBV3-1
clone size: .
CDR3 protein: CASSSGTGWGANVPTF

J gene: TRBJ1-1
V gene: TRBV11-2
clone size: many
CDR3 protein: CASSPGAGAFF

J gene: TRBJ1-3
V gene: TRBV19
clone size: many
CDR3 protein: CASKGGSGNTIYF

J gene: TRBJ1-2
V gene: TRBV5-1
clone size: .
CDR3 protein: CASSLWRVYGYTF

J gene: TRBJ1-6
V gene: TRBV20-1
clone size: many
CDR3 protein: CSALTGQGIGNSPLHF

J gene: TRBJ2-7
V gene: TRBV7-6
clone size: many
CDR3 protein: CASSLGLAGEGEQYF

J gene: TRBJ2-7
V gene: TRBV19
clone size: .
CDR3 protein: CASRSDYEQYF

J gene: TRBJ1-2
V gene: TRBV6-5
clone size: many
CDR3 protein: CASSHWVSMRKTYGYTF

J gene: TRBJ1-1
V gene: TRBV2
clone size: many
CDR3 protein: CASLSGGRTEAFF

J gene: TRBJ2-6
V gene: TRBV28
clone size: many
CDR3 protein: CASSGDTGTGANVLTF

J gene: TRBJ2-5
V gene: TRBV5-1
clone size: .
CDR3 protein: CASSLGQGIETQYF

J gene: TRBJ2-7
V gene: TRBV30
clone size: many
CDR3 protein: CAWSVRVQGAPREYF

J gene: TRBJ2-7
V gene: TRBV5-1
clone size: few
CDR3 protein: CAGSLGTGLAGSYEQYF

J gene: TRBJ2-3
V gene: TRBV24-1
clone size: .
CDR3 protein: CATSDTGTGGSMTQYF

J gene: TRBJ2-1
V gene: TRBV27
clone size: .
CDR3 protein: CASSLSLPGLADNEQFF

J gene: TRBJ2-5
V gene: TRBV15
clone size: few
CDR3 protein: CATSTPSRLAGETQYF

J gene: TRBJ1-2
V gene: TRBV12-2
clone size: many
CDR3 protein: CASRMNLTPRKTYGYTF

J gene: TRBJ2-2
V gene: TRBV4-3
clone size: .
CDR3 protein: CASSQDGGGSNTGELFF

J gene: TRBJ2-1
V gene: TRBV19
clone size: .
CDR3 protein: CASNARGASNEQFF

J gene: TRBJ2-3
V gene: TRBV7-6
clone size: .
CDR3 protein: CASSVGTPSSTDTQYF

J gene: TRBJ1-4
V gene: TRBV6-5
clone size: .
CDR3 protein: CASSAGGVNEKLFF

J gene: TRBJ1-1
V gene: TRBV6-5
clone size: many
CDR3 protein: CASSYSGQGDTEAFF

J gene: TRBJ1-1
V gene: TRBV28
clone size: many
CDR3 protein: CASSLWEQVGYTEAFF

J gene: TRBJ1-1
V gene: TRBV6-6
clone size: once
CDR3 protein: CASGTRVLNAEAFF

J gene: TRBJ1-2
V gene: TRBV6-4
clone size: few
CDR3 protein: CASSWGGSHGKTYGYTF

J gene: TRBJ1-5
V gene: TRBV12-3/TRBV12-4
clone size: many
CDR3 protein: CASSGRGDRDSPQPQHF

J gene: .
V gene: TRBV18
clone size: once
CDR3 protein: CASSPRRRDEQYF

J gene: TRBJ1-5
V gene: TRBV6-5
clone size: many
CDR3 protein: CASTRQGSQPQHF

J gene: TRBJ2-4
V gene: TRBV15
clone size: many
CDR3 protein: CATSAGTTAKNIQYF

J gene: TRBJ1-4
V gene: TRBV27
clone size: many
CDR3 protein: CASSPNPRQGANEKLFF

J gene: TRBJ1-2
V gene: TRBV7-8
clone size: many
CDR3 protein: CASSLDTFTRKTYGYTF

J gene: TRBJ2-6
V gene: TRBV19
clone size: many
CDR3 protein: CASSDRGITGANVLTF

J gene: TRBJ1-1
V gene: TRBV7-7
clone size: many
CDR3 protein: CASSSTGARSDTEAFF

J gene: TRBJ2-7
V gene: TRBV24-1
clone size: many
CDR3 protein: CATSPDRETHEQYF

J gene: TRBJ1-5
V gene: TRBV19
clone size: many
CDR3 protein: CASSPGLGKSNQPQHF

J gene: TRBJ2-5
V gene: TRBV7-9
clone size: .
CDR3 protein: CASSFGLGPSETQYF

J gene: TRBJ2-1
V gene: TRBV24-1
clone size: .
CDR3 protein: CATSDWGRDNEQFF

J gene: TRBJ1-1
V gene: TRBV30
clone size: few
CDR3 protein: CAWAGGREAFF

J gene: TRBJ1-1
V gene: TRBV29-1
clone size: many
CDR3 protein: CSVEEGEVGTEAFF

J gene: TRBJ1-2
V gene: TRBV12-3/TRBV12-4
clone size: .
CDR3 protein: CASSYGDSFRKTYGYTF

J gene: TRBJ2-1
V gene: TRBV15
clone size: .
CDR3 protein: CATSRAGEPYNEQFF